A single sample gave rise to the 9 T cell receptor beta chains below, sequenced in a study of regulatory T cells in long-lasting Graves disease. For TCR beta, libraries came from iRepertoire HTBI primers and Arm-PCR of CDR3 regions. Using its own MiXCR run on the multiplex PCR reads, TCRdb lists one record per CDR3 protein. The repertoire consists of over 300,000 distinct CDR3 sequences, with about a sixth occurring once and the leading ten covering 22%. The time point was: newly diagnosed GD, antithyroid drugs for less than 3 months. From PBMCs, RNA was extracted and then used to make the TCR library. This material consisted of peripheral blood mononuclear cells (PBMCs), taken at new diagnosis, from a patient treated with antithyroid drugs. These receptors were collected from a female donor with Graves disease.

This clonotype was found many times. V usage is TRBV7-6 and J usage is TRBJ1-1; possibly TRBD1 for D (6 bases). Germline V CDR1 and CDR2: SGHVS, FNYEAQ. The ends were cut back, 5 bases at V and 0 bases at J, with 10 bases in the middle. The CDR3 extends over 14 amino acids. DNA for the CDR3: TGTGCCAGCAGCGCCGGACAGATGAACACTGAAGCTTTCTTT. Translated: CASSAGQMNTEAFF. Full variable domain (remainder filled in from reference TRBV7-6 and TRBJ1-1): GAGVSQSPRYKVTKRGQDVALRCDPISGHVSLYWYRQALGQGPEFLTYFNYEAQQDKSGLPNDRFSAERPEGSISTLTIQRTEQRDSAMYRCASSAGQMNTEAFFGQGTRLTVV.

The table lists this clonotype with many counts. The chain uses TRBV7-9 and TRBJ2-1, with D uncertain. Trimming took off 4 bases at V and 5 bases at J, with 6 bases between the two ends. The CDR3 has 12 residues. CDR1 and CDR2 (germline): SEHNR, FQNEAQ (reference sequence). The CDR3 sequence is CASSSENNEQFF. The CDR3 DNA is TGTGCCAGCAGCTCGGAAAACAATGAGCAGTTCTTC.

This clonotype has ten or more counts. The V and J genes are TRBV5-5 and TRBJ1-4, with D unresolved. V was clipped by 1 base and J by 8 bases, with 12 bases between them. Germline V gene data show CDR1 as SGHKS and CDR2 as YYEKEE (reference sequence). This CDR3 is 14 amino acids long. DNA for the CDR3: TGTGCCAGCAGCTTGTTGCCCGACGTGGAAAAACTGTTTTTT. Translated, it gives CASSLLPDVEKLFF. The whole variable domain, filled in from reference TRBV5-5 and TRBJ1-4, reads DAGVTQSPTHLIKTRGQQVTLRCSPISGHKSVSWYQQVLGQGPQFIFQYYEKEERGRGNFPDRFSARQFPNYSSELNVNALLLGDSALYLCASSLLPDVEKLFFGSGTQLSVL.

This clonotype was seen ten or more times. This sequence joins TRBV11-2 and TRBJ2-5; 11 bases map to TRBD2. The CDR3 totals 19 residues. Per germline, CDR1 SGHAT and CDR2 FQNNGV. With V trimmed by 7 bases and J by 5 bases, 21 bases remained unmatched. The CDR3 bases are TGTGCCAGCACCCTTAGATCGGGTACTAGCGGGAGCAACGTGGAGACCCAGTACTTC. It encodes CASTLRSGTSGSNVETQYF.

This clonotype has a count of ten or more. The V gene is TRBV29-1, the J gene TRBJ1-2, with 7 bases lining up with TRBD1. The germline V gene has CDR1 SQVTM and CDR2 ANQGSEA. The CDR3 covers 15 residues. Losses at the gene ends were 0 bases for V and 2 bases for J; bases not matched to a gene: 6. DNA for the CDR3: TGCAGCGTTGAAGATACGGCCAGGGGGAACTATGGCTACACCTTC. Translating it yields CSVEDTARGNYGYTF.

The V gene is TRBV28, the J gene TRBJ2-1; 8 bases map to TRBD2. Trimming cost V 7 bases and J 6 bases; bases outside gene matches: 11. The CDR3 spans 15 residues. Germline V gene sequence: CDR1 MDHEN, CDR2 SYDVKM. CDR3 DNA sequence: TGTGCCAGCACCCCGGGACTAGTCTCCCTCAATGAGCAGTTCTTC. Amino acid sequence: CASTPGLVSLNEQFF.

This clonotype was recorded a few times. With a much larger clone just one base away, this may be a read error. The rearrangement uses TRBV13 and TRBJ2-1; 13 nucleotides agree with TRBD2. From germline, CDR1 is PRHDT and CDR2 FYEKMQ (reference sequence). The J segment lost 7 bases and the V segment lost 5 bases, leaving 8 bases of the junction unmatched. This CDR3 is built from 16 residues. For the CDR3, the DNA is TGTGCCAGCAGCGAAACCGGGACTAGCGGGAAGAATGAGCAGTTCTTC. This sequence encodes CASSETGTSGKNEQFF. The full variable domain, rest sourced from reference TRBV13 and TRBJ2-1, is AAGVIQSPRHLIKEKRETATLKCYPIPRHDTVYWYQQGPGQDPQFLISFYEKMQSDKGSIPDRFSAQQFSDYHSELNMSSLELGDSALYFCASSETGTSGKNEQFFGPGTRLTVL.

This clonotype was observed a handful of times. The chain combines TRBV20-1 with TRBJ2-1; D not resolved. CDR3 size: 15 residues. CDR1 is DFQATT and CDR2 is SNEGSKA in the germline V gene (reference sequence). V dropped 3 bases and J dropped 2 bases, with 14 bases sitting between them. CDR3 residues: CSASSLKSPYNEQFF. CDR3 nucleotides: TGCAGTGCTAGTAGCCTGAAGAGCCCCTACAATGAGCAGTTCTTC.

This clonotype was counted at least ten times. The chain carries TRBV6-2 or TRBV6-3 and TRBJ1-2; the D gene is possibly TRBD1 (5 bases). Trimming took off 4 bases at V and 2 bases at J, with 11 bases between the two ends. CDR3 length: 14 residues. CDR1 is MNHEY and CDR2 is SVGEGT in the germline V gene. The CDR3 DNA reads TGTGCCAGCAGTTGGGACCGATTGAACTATGGCTACACCTTC. Amino acids: CASSWDRLNYGYTF.